This is a list of T cell receptor beta chains from one sample in a study of blood T cells in healthy people across ages. TCRdb passed the 5' RACE reads through MiXCR, listing each CDR3 protein once. Among 700,000 to 950,000 distinct CDR3 sequences listed, roughly 50% were seen once. The sequenced sample was blood. These receptors were taken from a man aged 30-40 years in good health. The CDR3 runs from the conserved cysteine through the conserved F or W. A D gene is named only where the DNA matches it firmly. Part of the rows lack a size; the others show once, few, many or a class for expanded clones.

TRBV29-1	-	TRBJ1-1	-	13	CSPTGPTNTEAFF	TGCAGCCCCACCGGGCCAACGAACACTGAAGCTTTCTTT
TRBV29-1	-	TRBJ2-6	-	13	CSVWALGANVLTF	TGCAGCGTATGGGCGCTCGGGGCCAACGTCCTGACTTTC
TRBV7-2	-	TRBJ2-1	TRBD2	17	CASSYFGGRDSYNEQFF	TGTGCCAGCAGCTACTTTGGTGGGAGGGACTCCTACAATGAGCAGTTCTTC
TRBV15	few	TRBJ2-1	-	17	CATSRDMGVGSYNEQFF	TGTGCCACCAGCAGAGATATGGGAGTAGGGTCCTACAATGAGCAGTTCTTC
TRBV27	once	TRBJ2-7	TRBD1	15	CARETGTGILYEQYF	TGTGCCAGGGAGACCGGGACAGGGATACTCTACGAGCAGTACTTC
TRBV4-3	-	TRBJ1-6	TRBD1	17	CASSHLPGTGRGSPLHF	TGCGCCAGCAGCCATCTACCCGGGACAGGGCGAGGATCACCCCTCCACTTT
TRBV3-1	-	TRBJ2-5	-	16	CASSQRTRLNRLEQYF	TGTGCCAGCAGCCAAAGAACAAGACTAAACCGGCTGGAGCAGTACTTC
TRBV4-2	-	TRBJ2-4	-	15	CASSQKDREKNIQYF	TGTGCCAGCAGCCAGAAAGATCGGGAGAAAAACATTCAGTACTTC
TRBV20-1	few	TRBJ2-5	-	14	CSARSGSVRRAEYF	TGCAGTGCTAGATCCGGGAGTGTTAGAAGGGCGGAGTACTTC
TRBV5-1	-	TRBJ2-2	-	13	CASSLEQPGELFF	TGCGCCAGCAGCTTGGAGCAACCCGGGGAGCTGTTTTTT
TRBV9	-	TRBJ1-6	-	11	CASSRTRPPHF	TGTGCCAGCAGCAGGACGAGACCCCCCCACTTT
TRBV20-1	many	TRBJ2-7	-	11	CSAGRFSGQYF	TGCAGTGCTGGAAGGTTTTCCGGGCAGTACTTC
TRBV4-1	-	TRBJ2-5	TRBD2	15	CASSQVGTSWETQYF	TGCGCCAGCAGCCAAGTCGGGACTAGCTGGGAGACCCAGTACTTC
TRBV5-1	-	TRBJ2-7	-	13	CASSLEPEWEQYF	TGCGCCAGCAGCTTGGAACCGGAGTGGGAGCAGTACTTC